What follows is one T cell receptor beta chain and its context. This PCR relied on a set of 60 Vbeta primers and 13 Jbeta primers. Produced via immunoSEQ multiplex PCR; TCRdb's table is partial and in-frame only. In total, the table holds roughly 72,000 clones. These data are taken from a study of cytomegalovirus exposure and HLA in healthy donors. The V gene's germline CDR1 is MNHEY and CDR2 SMNVEV (reference sequence). The V and J ends lost 5 bases and 1 base respectively, with 14 bases between them. The CDR3 totals 15 residues. The TCR was taken from a man between 18 and 29 years old in good health and CMV-seropositive. The chain combines TRBV27 with TRBJ2-5; maybe TRBD2 (6 bases). Specimen: PBMCs. CDR3 DNA: TGTGCCAGCAGTAGCTCGGGGGAACTCCAAGAGACCCAGTACTTC. Translated, it gives CASSSSGELQETQYF.